What follows are 9 T cell receptor beta chains derived from one specimen sequenced in a study of brain T cells in children with intractable seizures. Sequenced by immunoSEQ multiplex PCR; TCRdb stores in-frame clones only, minus some. The data hold roughly 80,000 clones, with about 93% observed a single time. The material sequenced was peripheral blood, taken at surgery. The receptors shown here come from a boy in the first two years of life with tuberous sclerosis and intractable seizures.

The chain carries TRBV2 and TRBJ1-5, with TRBD1 as a possible D gene (5 bases). The CDR3 extends over 17 amino acids. Germline V CDR1 and CDR2: SNHLY, FYNNEI. Trimming pared 4 bases from V and 7 bases from J, leaving 23 bases between. CDR3 amino acids: CASSVEGAAGGDQPQHF. Here the CDR3 DNA reads TGTGCCAGCAGTGTAGAGGGAGCGGCCGGGGGAGACCAGCCCCAGCATTTT. Using reference TRBV2 and TRBJ1-5 for the parts outside the CDR3, the full variable domain is EPEVTQTPSHQVTQMGQEVILRCVPISNHLYFYWYRQILGQKVEFLVSFYNNEISEKSEIFDDQFSVERPDGSNFTLKIRSTKLEDSAMYFCASSVEGAAGGDQPQHFGDGTRLSIL.

The chain uses TRBV5-1 and TRBJ2-1; TRBD2 aligns across 8 bases. The length of the CDR3 is 12 residues. Per germline, CDR1 SGHRS and CDR2 YFSETQ. The V gene end was trimmed by 2 bases and the J gene end by 9 bases; junction bases not matched to a gene: 1. The CDR3 loop is CASSFSGGEQFF. The CDR3 nucleotides read TGCGCCAGCAGCTTCAGCGGGGGTGAGCAGTTCTTC.

This sequence joins TRBV19 and TRBJ2-1; TRBD2 matches at 10 bases. Trimming took 3 bases from V and 7 from J; bases not matched to a gene: 6. There are 15 residues in the CDR3. Per germline, CDR1 LNHDA and CDR2 SQIVND (reference sequence). For the CDR3, the DNA is TGTGCCAGTAGTATTATAGCGGGAGGTGGTAATGAGCAGTTCTTC. Encoded protein: CASSIIAGGGNEQFF.

The rearrangement uses TRBV28 and TRBJ1-2; TRBD1 aligns across 7 bases. Germline-derived CDR1 and CDR2 are MDHEN and SYDVKM. The CDR3 runs 14 residues. The J segment lost 3 bases and the V segment lost 6 bases, leaving 7 bases of the junction unmatched. The CDR3 bases are TGTGCCAGCAGATATAGCGGGACAGACTATGGCTACACCTTC. Its translation: CASRYSGTDYGYTF.

The chain carries TRBV19 and TRBJ1-2; D not certain. The CDR3 is 14 residues long. Trimming took 6 bases from V and 6 from J, leaving 17 bases between them. Looked up from germline, CDR1 is LNHDA and CDR2 is SQIVND (reference sequence). CDR3 DNA sequence: TGTGCCAGTAGGTTGGTCGGGGTCAACAATGGCTACACCTTC. This codes for CASRLVGVNNGYTF.

This chain connects TRBV5-1 to TRBJ2-3; the D is unclear. Germline V gives CDR1 SGHRS, CDR2 YFSETQ. The CDR3 sequence is 11 residues long. V was shortened by 4 bases and J by 0 bases, with 0 bases between the two germline ends. CDR3 loop: CASSSTDTQYF. In DNA form, the CDR3 reads TGCGCCAGCAGCAGCACAGATACGCAGTATTTT.

This chain links TRBV5-8 with TRBJ2-7, with D perhaps being TRBD1 or TRBD2 (6 bases each). The germline V and J ends were trimmed by 0 bases and 10 bases, with 23 bases remaining between them. The V gene's germline CDR1 is SGHTS and CDR2 YDEGEE. This CDR3 is 16 amino acids long. The CDR3 nucleotides are TGTGCCAGCAGCTTGGCATGGGTTTTCCAGGGGAGGCCCCAGTACTTC. The encoded protein is CASSLAWVFQGRPQYF.

This clone was detected once. The J gene is TRBJ2-3, the V gene TRBV7-8; TRBD2 matches at 7 bases. This CDR3 has 16 amino acids. Trimming removed 3 bases from V and 2 bases from J; junction bases left unmatched: 8. The germline gives CDR1 SGHVS, CDR2 FQNEAQ. The CDR3 reads CASSLEASGYTDTQYF. CDR3 nucleotides: TGTGCCAGCAGCTTGGAGGCTAGCGGTTACACAGATACGCAGTATTTT.

The chain has TRBV7-3 and TRBJ1-2, with TRBD1 identical over 7 bases. This CDR3 contains 12 residues. Germline V gene sequence: CDR1 SGHTA, CDR2 FQGTGA. J gave up 5 bases and V 10 bases, and 7 bases lay outside the gene matches. CDR3 sequence reads: CATNRGGYGYTF. Here the CDR3 DNA reads TGTGCCACCAACAGGGGAGGGTATGGCTACACCTTC.